The 20 T cell receptor beta chains below all came from one sample that was sequenced in a study of blood T cell repertoires in COVID-19. The data were produced by immunoSEQ multiplex PCR, yet TCRdb's version contains in-frame clones alone and is incomplete. The table includes about 330,000 clones, around 82% detected once. Input material: peripheral blood. The receptors originated from a woman in her forties or fifties with acute or convalescent COVID-19.

In its sample, this clone was seen many times. This chain connects TRBV7-9 to TRBJ2-7; maybe TRBD1 (5 bases). This CDR3 has 12 amino acids. Trimming cost V 4 bases and J 6 bases, with 10 bases left between them. Germline lookup yields CDR1 SEHNR and CDR2 FQNEAQ (reference sequence). The CDR3 loop reads CASSSGFAEQYF. In DNA, the CDR3 is TGTGCCAGCAGCTCAGGGTTCGCCGAGCAGTACTTC.

This chain joins TRBV2 and TRBJ1-1, with 7 bases identical to TRBD1. Losses at the gene ends were 6 bases for V and 0 bases for J; bases not matched to a gene: 13. Germline CDR1 reads SNHLY; CDR2 reads FYNNEI. The CDR3 is made up of 17 amino acids. This CDR3 is CASSTLRGSGMNTEAFF. The CDR3 DNA reads TGTGCCAGCAGCACCCTCAGGGGGAGTGGGATGAACACTGAAGCTTTCTTT.

There are a few counts of this clone. V is TRBV12-2 and J is TRBJ2-7; no check of the table's D call, TRBD2, against the DNA was made. TRBV12-2 is recorded as a pseudogene. The CDR3 is 13 residues long. The CDR3 DNA is TGTGCAAGTCGCTTAGTTCTCTATGAGGAGCAGTACGTC. Translating it yields CASRLVLYEEQYV.

A few counts support this clone. The chain recombines TRBV15 with TRBJ2-1; 8 positions match TRBD1. The CDR3 is 16 residues long. Trimming at V came to 3 bases and at J to 3 bases, leaving 7 bases not matched to a gene. CDR1 and CDR2 from the germline V gene are LNHNV and YYDKDF (reference sequence). CDR3: CATSSLEGQGYNEQFF. CDR3 nucleotide sequence: TGTGCCACCAGCAGCCTAGAAGGACAGGGCTACAATGAGCAGTTCTTC.

The table lists this clone with a few counts. Written as DNA, the CDR3 is TGTGCCACCAGCAGACTAGCGGGGGGGCCTGGTACAGATACGCAGTATTTT. It specifies CATSRLAGGPGTDTQYF. This sequence joins TRBV15 and TRBJ2-3, with TRBD2 identical over 12 bases. The trim removed 2 bases at V and 3 bases at J, leaving 6 bases unmatched. The CDR3 runs 17 residues. Germline CDR1 is LNHNV and CDR2 is YYDKDF (reference sequence).

The chain joins TRBV18 to TRBJ2-1; tentative D call: TRBD1 (6 bases). In germline, CDR1 is KGHSH, CDR2 LQKENI. This CDR3 contains 15 residues. Between the trimmed V and J ends, which lost 3 bases and 9 bases, there was a span of 18 bases. The CDR3 bases are TGTGCCAGCTCACCCCAAAGTAACAGGGCAGGTGAGCAGTTCTTC. Its protein is CASSPQSNRAGEQFF.

The rearrangement links TRBV7-9 to TRBJ2-2; D uncertain. V was clipped by 4 bases and J by 7 bases, with 10 bases between them. CDR1 is SEHNR and CDR2 is FQNEAQ in the germline V gene (reference sequence). This CDR3 region has 13 residues. The CDR3 is CASSSLYDGELFF. The CDR3 DNA reads TGTGCCAGCAGCTCCCTCTATGACGGGGAGCTGTTTTTT.

This clone was counted once. The chain recombines TRBV2 with TRBJ1-5, with D perhaps matching TRBD1 (6 bases). Germline lookup yields CDR1 SNHLY and CDR2 FYNNEI. V was cut by 6 bases and J by 2 bases, with 14 bases left in between. This CDR3 has 15 residues. The CDR3 DNA reads as TGTGCCAGCAGATGGGGGCTAACGGGCAATCAGCCCCAGCATTTT. Its translation is CASRWGLTGNQPQHF. Looking up the rest from reference TRBV2 and TRBJ1-5 gives the full variable domain: EPEVTQTPSHQVTQMGQEVILRCVPISNHLYFYWYRQILGQKVEFLVSFYNNEISEKSEIFDDQFSVERPDGSNFTLKIRSTKLEDSAMYFCASRWGLTGNQPQHFGDGTRLSIL.

The chain employs TRBV7-3 and TRBJ2-3; the D is unclear. CDR1 is SGHTA, CDR2 FQGTGA, per germline. V gave up 4 bases and J gave up 7 bases, with 12 bases separating them. This CDR3 is 13 amino acids long. CDR3 DNA sequence: TGTGCCAGCAGCTCCGACATACCCCATACGCAGTATTTT. Translation gives CASSSDIPHTQYF. Combining the CDR3 with reference TRBV7-3 and TRBJ2-3 gives the whole variable domain GAGVSQTPSNKVTEKGKYVELRCDPISGHTALYWYRQSLGQGPEFLIYFQGTGAADDSGLPNDRFFAVRPEGSVSTLKIQRTERGDSAVYLCASSSDIPHTQYFGPGTRLTVL.

V gene TRBV5-1 combines with J gene TRBJ2-3, with TRBD1 matching over 8 bases. The germline V gene has CDR1 SGHRS and CDR2 YFSETQ. This CDR3 has 15 amino acids. With 4 bases clipped from V and 2 bases from J, the junction kept 6 bases outside the gene matches. CDR3 coding DNA: TGCGCCAGCAGCCCCTCGACAGGGGTCACAGATACGCAGTATTTT. Translated, it gives CASSPSTGVTDTQYF.

J is TRBJ1-1 and V is TRBV10-3; the D gene is possibly TRBD1 (6 bases). In germline, CDR1 is ENHRY, CDR2 SYGVKD. This CDR3 is built from 13 residues. Trimming stripped 11 bases from V and 0 bases from J, with 13 bases between. This CDR3 reads CASHRDLNTEAFF. The CDR3 region has the DNA TGTGCCTCACACAGGGACCTGAACACTGAAGCTTTCTTT.

The CDR3 spells CAWIRGTSGSTDTQYF. The CDR3 bases are TGTGCCTGGATCAGGGGGACTAGCGGCAGCACAGATACGCAGTATTTT. The V gene is TRBV30, the J gene TRBJ2-3; TRBD2 aligns across 11 bases. V lost 4 bases and J lost 0; bases outside the gene matches: 6. The CDR3 loop spans 16 amino acids. Germline CDR1 GTSNPN, CDR2 SVGIG (reference sequence).

CDR3 nucleotides: TGTGCTAGTGGTTTGCCCCCGGGAACTCCGACGAGCTATGGCTACACCTTC. This encodes CASGLPPGTPTSYGYTF. The V call is TRBV12-5, the J call TRBJ1-2; D is uncertain. The V gene's germline CDR1 is LGHNT and CDR2 FRNRAP. This CDR3 is built from 17 residues. V lost 2 bases and J lost 4, with 20 bases in between.

This sequence joins TRBV14 and TRBJ1-1; perhaps TRBD1 as D (5 bases). Germline V gene sequence: CDR1 SGHDN, CDR2 FVKESK. V was trimmed by 4 bases and J by 3 bases, leaving 9 bases between them. This CDR3 has 13 amino acids. CDR3 protein: CASSPRTYTEAFF. CDR3 DNA sequence: TGTGCCAGCAGCCCACGGACATACACTGAAGCTTTCTTT.

The rearrangement links TRBV11-2 to TRBJ1-5; D call uncertain. CDR3 length: 13 amino acids. V was trimmed by 4 bases and J by 0 bases, leaving 4 bases between them. The germline CDR1 and CDR2 sequences are SGHAT and FQNNGV. Written as DNA, the CDR3 is TGTGCCAGCAGCTCGTCTAGCAATCAGCCCCAGCATTTT. Translation gives CASSSSSNQPQHF.

The rearrangement joins TRBV6-6 to TRBJ1-2; D remains unclear. Trimming removed 0 bases from V and 8 bases from J, with 16 bases in between. The CDR3 totals 15 residues. Germline assignment: CDR1 MNHNY and CDR2 SVGAGI (reference sequence). The CDR3 region is CASSYSPNVGDGYTF. In nucleotides, the CDR3 is TGTGCCAGCAGTTACTCACCCAACGTCGGAGACGGCTACACCTTC.

V and J are TRBV6-5 and TRBJ2-1; 10 positions agree with TRBD2. Germline assignment: CDR1 MNHEY and CDR2 SVGAGI. V was pared by 5 bases and J by 4 bases, with 5 bases of the junction left unmatched. The CDR3 runs to 15 residues. The CDR3 nucleotides are TGTGCCAGCAGTCCCAAGCGGGGGGGATACAATGAGCAGTTCTTC. It encodes CASSPKRGGYNEQFF.

The chain carries TRBV2 and TRBJ1-1, with D perhaps matching TRBD1 (6 bases). CDR1 and CDR2 (germline): SNHLY, FYNNEI. CDR3 size: 16 residues. Trimming cost V 3 bases and J 2 bases, with 16 bases left between them. The CDR3 sequence is CASSDRGQRANTEAFF. The CDR3 DNA sequence: TGTGCCAGCAGTGATAGAGGACAGCGAGCCAACACTGAAGCTTTCTTT.

V is TRBV7-2 and J is TRBJ2-7; weak D call: TRBD1 (5 bases). This CDR3 spans 13 amino acids. Per germline, CDR1 SGHTA and CDR2 FQGNSA. The V and J ends lost 5 bases and 7 bases respectively, with 15 bases between them. The CDR3 is CASSISGIREQYV. Written as DNA, the CDR3 is TGTGCCAGCAGCATTTCAGGGATCCGGGAGCAGTACGTC.

This clone was counted a few times. This chain uses TRBV7-3 with TRBJ1-1; D may be TRBD1 (6 bases). The CDR3 runs 13 residues. With 4 bases removed from V and 1 base from J, the gap between germline ends came to 7 bases. Germline values: CDR1 SGHTA, CDR2 FQGTGA. The CDR3 coding sequence is TGTGCCAGCAGCTCGACAGGGAACACTGAAGCTTTCTTT. Its translation is CASSSTGNTEAFF.